Each of the 18 T cell receptor beta chains below was sequenced from the same sample in a study of cytomegalovirus exposure and HLA in healthy donors. The primer mix had 60 Vbeta and 13 Jbeta primers. This table comes from immunoSEQ multiplex PCR, and its TCRdb copy is limited to in-frame clones, with some not included. This sample yields some 130,000 clones, of which over 50% are seen a single time; 1.5% to 2% belongs to the top ten. The material sequenced was PBMCs. The receptors here all came from a human donor in good health.

The rearrangement links TRBV6-1 to TRBJ1-1; D might be TRBD1 (5 bases). This CDR3 spans 13 amino acids. V shed 3 bases and J shed 4 bases, with 9 bases lying between them. The germline V gene encodes CDR1 MNHNS and CDR2 SASEGT. The CDR3 sequence: CASSDRRATEAFF. CDR3 DNA: TGTGCCAGCAGTGATCGCAGGGCCACTGAAGCTTTCTTT.

The genes are TRBV29-1 and TRBJ2-7; TRBD2 might be the D (6 bases). The V gene lost 7 bases and the J gene lost 3 bases, with 16 bases spanning the gap. The CDR3 spans 13 residues. The germline V gene has CDR1 SQVTM and CDR2 ANQGSEA. The CDR3 loop is CSAGDGGGYEQYF. The CDR3 DNA reads TGCAGCGCGGGGGACGGTGGGGGCTACGAGCAGTACTTC.

The chain is built from TRBV7-2 and TRBJ2-1; D is ambiguous. Trimming cost V 1 base and J 9 bases, with 7 bases left between them. CDR1 and CDR2 from the germline V gene are SGHTA and FQGNSA. CDR3 length equals 12 residues. In nucleotides, the CDR3 is TGTGCCAGCAGCTTAGTAGAGATTGAGCAGTTCTTC. Its protein product is CASSLVEIEQFF.

The chain uses TRBV5-4 and TRBJ2-5; TRBD1 agrees at 8 bases. CDR1 SGHNT and CDR2 YYREEE come from the germline V gene (reference sequence). This CDR3 contains 15 residues. V lost 3 bases, J lost 1 base, and 5 bases stayed unmatched. CDR3 coding DNA: TGTGCCAGCAGCTGGACAGGGATAGGCCAAGAGACCCAGTACTTC. Translating gives CASSWTGIGQETQYF. Variable domain in full (rest from reference TRBV5-4 and TRBJ2-5): ETGVTQSPTHLIKTRGQQVTLRCSSQSGHNTVSWYQQALGQGPQFIFQYYREEENGRGNFPPRFSGLQFPNYSSELNVNALELDDSALYLCASSWTGIGQETQYFGPGTRLLVL.

The rearrangement uses TRBV19 and TRBJ2-5; 9 bases align to TRBD2. This CDR3 region has 15 residues. The germline V gene has CDR1 LNHDA and CDR2 SQIVND (reference sequence). V lost 6 bases and J lost 5; bases outside the gene matches: 10. The CDR3 reads CASRSMAGGAETQYF. CDR3 coding DNA: TGTGCCAGTAGATCAATGGCGGGAGGGGCGGAGACCCAGTACTTC.

This chain uses TRBV7-9 with TRBJ2-4; 8 nucleotides align to TRBD2. The V gene end was trimmed by 5 bases and the J gene end by 0 bases; junction bases not matched to a gene: 9. This CDR3 is built from 17 residues. Germline CDR1 is SEHNR and CDR2 is FQNEAQ (reference sequence). CDR3 nucleotide sequence: TGTGCCAGCAGCCGGGGGGGCGGGGCCGAAGCCAAAAACATTCAGTACTTC. This translates into CASSRGGGAEAKNIQYF.

This clone was counted a few times. The V and J genes are TRBV4-1 and TRBJ2-7; D might be TRBD1 (6 bases). The V gene's germline CDR1 is MGHRA and CDR2 YSYEKL. The CDR3 extends over 17 amino acids. V shed 1 base and J shed 3 bases, with 19 bases lying between them. The CDR3 DNA reads as TGCGCCAGCAGCCAAGCGTTTCAGGGGCTGGTCAACTACGAGCAGTACTTC. As protein: CASSQAFQGLVNYEQYF.

J is TRBJ2-3 and V is TRBV5-1; D is undetermined. V was trimmed by 4 bases and J by 0 bases, leaving 9 bases between them. The CDR3 covers 14 residues. The germline V gene encodes CDR1 SGHRS and CDR2 YFSETQ. This CDR3 is CASSAGYSTDTQYF. The CDR3 nucleotides read TGCGCCAGCAGCGCCGGTTATAGCACAGATACGCAGTATTTT.

This chain links TRBV5-4 with TRBJ2-1; the match to TRBD2 covers 9 bases. Germline V gene sequence: CDR1 SGHNT, CDR2 YYREEE (reference sequence). The ends lost 5 bases at V and 7 bases at J; junction bases unmatched: 13. The CDR3 contains 16 residues. Here the CDR3 reads CASSSGGSGSLNEQFF. CDR3 DNA: TGTGCCAGCAGTTCTGGTGGTAGCGGGAGTCTGAATGAGCAGTTCTTC.

J is TRBJ2-7 and V is TRBV7-8, with D perhaps TRBD2 (8 bases). The length of the CDR3 is 19 residues. Trimming removed 2 bases from V and 3 bases from J, with 26 bases in between. CDR1 is SGHVS, CDR2 FQNEAQ, per germline. The CDR3 spells CASSLSGTATGTRDYEQYF. The CDR3 DNA reads TGTGCCAGCAGCTTAAGTGGGACAGCAACCGGGACTAGAGACTACGAGCAGTACTTC.

V and J are TRBV5-4 and TRBJ1-5; 7 bases map to TRBD1. CDR3 length equals 14 residues. Germline lookup yields CDR1 SGHNT and CDR2 YYREEE (reference sequence). J gave up 3 bases and V 4 bases, and 4 bases lay outside the gene matches. CDR3 amino acids: CASSRQGHNQPQHF. The CDR3 nucleotides are TGTGCCAGCAGCCGACAGGGTCACAATCAGCCCCAGCATTTT.

The chain carries TRBV27 and TRBJ2-7; 10 bases agree with TRBD1. This CDR3 spans 15 amino acids. V shed 0 bases and J 1 base; nucleotides not matched to a gene: 0. In germline, CDR1 is MNHEY, CDR2 SMNVEV (reference sequence). CDR3 region: CASSLSGQGSYEQYF. Here the CDR3 DNA reads TGTGCCAGCAGTTTATCGGGACAGGGGTCCTACGAGCAGTACTTC.

The sample holds a few counts of this clone. The chain links TRBV6-1 to TRBJ2-1, with 7 nucleotides matching TRBD2. Germline CDR1 is MNHNS and CDR2 is SASEGT. The CDR3 runs to 16 residues. The V segment lost 0 bases and the J segment 6 bases; nucleotides outside the gene matches: 8. CDR3 nucleotides: TGTGCCAGCAGTGAAGCGGGGATGGCGGGAGCCAATGAGCAGTTCTTC. Protein product: CASSEAGMAGANEQFF.

The V gene is TRBV7-9, the J gene TRBJ2-7; maybe TRBD2 (6 bases). Trimming left V 3 bases short and J 3 bases short, with 15 bases between. Germline CDR1 SEHNR, CDR2 FQNEAQ (reference sequence). This CDR3 spans 15 amino acids. DNA of the CDR3: TGTGCCAGCAGCTTTGGGCAGGGAGGAAACTACGAGCAGTACTTC. Its protein product is CASSFGQGGNYEQYF.

The table lists this clone with a few counts. The genes are TRBV6-1 and TRBJ2-1; TRBD2 is a possible D gene (6 bases). There are 13 residues in the CDR3. Germline V gene sequence: CDR1 MNHNS, CDR2 SASEGT. Trimming took 5 bases from V and 14 from J, leaving 19 bases between them. The CDR3 loop is CASSSLEGGSEFF. The CDR3 nucleotides are TGTGCCAGCAGTTCGCTGGAGGGTGGGTCGGAGTTCTTC.

The rearrangement links TRBV5-1 to TRBJ2-5; TRBD2 aligns across 13 bases. The CDR3 has 15 amino acids. J was trimmed by 7 bases and V by 4 bases; bases with no gene match: 7. Germline values: CDR1 SGHRS, CDR2 YFSETQ. The CDR3 region is CASSPGTSGDWTQYF. The CDR3 bases are TGCGCCAGCAGCCCCGGGACTAGCGGGGATTGGACCCAGTACTTC.

The rearrangement uses TRBV6-5 and TRBJ2-2, with 7 bases lining up with TRBD1. Germline V CDR1 and CDR2: MNHEY, SVGAGI. The CDR3 runs to 14 residues. The V and J ends lost 7 bases and 2 bases, in that order; junction bases with no gene match: 4. This CDR3 reads CASTRQGNTGELFF. CDR3 in DNA: TGTGCCAGCACCAGACAGGGAAACACCGGGGAGCTGTTTTTT.

This clone was counted between two and nine times. The V and J genes are TRBV6-6 and TRBJ2-7, with D perhaps matching TRBD2 (5 bases). The CDR3 sequence is 16 residues long. The V gene's germline CDR1 is MNHNY and CDR2 SVGAGI (reference sequence). Trimming removed 2 bases from V and 7 bases from J, with 21 bases in between. CDR3: CASSYGRGPSYEEQYF. CDR3 nucleotides: TGTGCCAGCAGTTACGGCAGAGGGCCATCCTACGAGGAGCAGTACTTC.